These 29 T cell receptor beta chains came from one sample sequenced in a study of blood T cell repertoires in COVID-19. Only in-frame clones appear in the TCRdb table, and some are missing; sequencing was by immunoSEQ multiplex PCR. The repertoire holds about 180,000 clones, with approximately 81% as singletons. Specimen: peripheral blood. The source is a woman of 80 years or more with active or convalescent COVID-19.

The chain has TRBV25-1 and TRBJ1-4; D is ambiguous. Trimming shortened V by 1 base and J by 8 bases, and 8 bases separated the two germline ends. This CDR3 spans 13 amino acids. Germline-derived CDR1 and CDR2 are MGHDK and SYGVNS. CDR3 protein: CASSESSLEKLFF. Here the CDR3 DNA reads TGTGCCAGCAGTGAATCCTCCTTGGAAAAACTGTTTTTT.

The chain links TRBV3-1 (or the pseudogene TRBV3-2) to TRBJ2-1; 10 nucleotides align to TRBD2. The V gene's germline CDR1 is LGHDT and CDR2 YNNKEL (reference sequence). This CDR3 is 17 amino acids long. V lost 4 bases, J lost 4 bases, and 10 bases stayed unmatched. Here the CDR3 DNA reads TGTGCCAGCAGCCGCCAAATGACTAGCGGGCCGTACAATGAGCAGTTCTTC. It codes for CASSRQMTSGPYNEQFF.

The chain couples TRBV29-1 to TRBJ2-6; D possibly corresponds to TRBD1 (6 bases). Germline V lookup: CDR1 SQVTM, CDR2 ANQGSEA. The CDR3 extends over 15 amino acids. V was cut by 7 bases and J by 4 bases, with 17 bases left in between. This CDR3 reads CSAGPTGLGANVLTF. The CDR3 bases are TGCAGCGCCGGACCGACAGGTCTGGGGGCCAACGTCCTGACTTTC.

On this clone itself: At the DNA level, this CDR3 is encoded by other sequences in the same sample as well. CDR3 protein: CASSTDRAYGYTF. The CDR3, as DNA: TGCGCCAGCAGCACGGACAGGGCGTATGGCTACACCTTC. The chain recombines TRBV5-1 with TRBJ1-2; 8 nucleotides align to TRBD1. Germline V gives CDR1 SGHRS, CDR2 YFSETQ. The junction had 4 bases not matched to a gene; V was cut back by 4 bases and J by 5 bases. The CDR3 spans 13 residues.

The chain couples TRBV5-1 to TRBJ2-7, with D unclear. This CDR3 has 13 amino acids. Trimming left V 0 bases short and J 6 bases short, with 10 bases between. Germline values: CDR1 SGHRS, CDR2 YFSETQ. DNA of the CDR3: TGCGCCAGCAGCTTGGCCGCGACGGGCGAGCAGTACTTC. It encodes CASSLAATGEQYF.

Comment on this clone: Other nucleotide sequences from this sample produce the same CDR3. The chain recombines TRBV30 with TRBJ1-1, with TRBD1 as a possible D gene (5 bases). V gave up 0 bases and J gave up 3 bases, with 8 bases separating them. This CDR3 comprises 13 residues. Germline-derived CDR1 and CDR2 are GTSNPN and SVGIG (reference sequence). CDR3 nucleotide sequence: TGTGCCTGGAGTGTGGGGCGCGACACTGAAGCTTTCTTT. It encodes CAWSVGRDTEAFF.

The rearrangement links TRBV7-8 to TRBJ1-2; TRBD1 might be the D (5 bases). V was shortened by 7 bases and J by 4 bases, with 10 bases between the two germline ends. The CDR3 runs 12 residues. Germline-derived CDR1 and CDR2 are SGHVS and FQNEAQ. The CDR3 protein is CASTLDSYGYTF. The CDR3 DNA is TGTGCCAGCACCCTAGACAGCTATGGCTACACCTTC.

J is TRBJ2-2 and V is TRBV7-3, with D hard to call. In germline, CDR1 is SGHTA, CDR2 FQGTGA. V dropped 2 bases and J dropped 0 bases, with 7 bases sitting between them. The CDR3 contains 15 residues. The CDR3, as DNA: TGTGCCAGCAGCTTAGGCAGCGCGAACACCGGGGAGCTGTTTTTT. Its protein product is CASSLGSANTGELFF.

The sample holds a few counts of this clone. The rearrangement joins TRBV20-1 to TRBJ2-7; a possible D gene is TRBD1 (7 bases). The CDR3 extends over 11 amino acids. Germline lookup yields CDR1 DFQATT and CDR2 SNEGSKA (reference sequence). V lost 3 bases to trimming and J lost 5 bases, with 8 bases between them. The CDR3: CSASRGDEQYF. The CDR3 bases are TGCAGTGCTAGCAGGGGGGACGAGCAGTACTTC.

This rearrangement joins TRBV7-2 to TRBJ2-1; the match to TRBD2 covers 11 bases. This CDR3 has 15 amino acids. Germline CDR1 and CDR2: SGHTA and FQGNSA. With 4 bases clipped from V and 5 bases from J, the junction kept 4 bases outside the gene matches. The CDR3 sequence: CASSSSGRFNNEQFF. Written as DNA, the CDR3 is TGTGCCAGCAGCTCTAGCGGGAGGTTCAACAATGAGCAGTTCTTC.

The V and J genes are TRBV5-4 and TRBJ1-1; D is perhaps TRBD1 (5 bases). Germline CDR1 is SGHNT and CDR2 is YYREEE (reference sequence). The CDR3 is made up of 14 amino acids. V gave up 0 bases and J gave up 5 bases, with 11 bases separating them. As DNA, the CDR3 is TGTGCCAGCAGCTTGGGAGGGGCGGGAACTGAAGCTTTCTTT. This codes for CASSLGGAGTEAFF. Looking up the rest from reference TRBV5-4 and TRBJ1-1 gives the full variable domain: ETGVTQSPTHLIKTRGQQVTLRCSSQSGHNTVSWYQQALGQGPQFIFQYYREEENGRGNFPPRFSGLQFPNYSSELNVNALELDDSALYLCASSLGGAGTEAFFGQGTRLTVV.

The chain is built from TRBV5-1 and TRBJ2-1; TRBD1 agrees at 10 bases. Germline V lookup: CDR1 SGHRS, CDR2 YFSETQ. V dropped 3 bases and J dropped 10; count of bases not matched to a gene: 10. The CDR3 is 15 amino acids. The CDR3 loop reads CASSSTGTGVAEQFF. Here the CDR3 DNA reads TGCGCCAGCAGCTCAACCGGGACAGGGGTGGCGGAGCAGTTCTTC.

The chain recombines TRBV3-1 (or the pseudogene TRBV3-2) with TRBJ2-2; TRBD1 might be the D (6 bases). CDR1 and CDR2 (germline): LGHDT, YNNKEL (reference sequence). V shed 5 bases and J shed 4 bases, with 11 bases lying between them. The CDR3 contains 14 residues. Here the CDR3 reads CASSSSTGTGELFF. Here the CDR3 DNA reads TGTGCCAGCAGCTCCTCGACAGGCACCGGGGAGCTGTTTTTT.

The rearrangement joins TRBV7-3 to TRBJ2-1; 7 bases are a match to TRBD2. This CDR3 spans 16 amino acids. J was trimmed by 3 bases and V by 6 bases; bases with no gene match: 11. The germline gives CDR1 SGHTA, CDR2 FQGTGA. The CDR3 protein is CASSPLRAGDYNEQFF. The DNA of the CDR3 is TGTGCCAGCAGTCCGCTAAGGGCGGGAGACTACAATGAGCAGTTCTTC.

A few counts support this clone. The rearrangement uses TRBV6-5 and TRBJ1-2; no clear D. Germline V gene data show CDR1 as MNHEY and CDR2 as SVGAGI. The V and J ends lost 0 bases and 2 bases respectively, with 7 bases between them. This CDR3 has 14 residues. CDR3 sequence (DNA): TGTGCCAGCAGTTACTCGGCGGTGAACTATGGCTACACCTTC. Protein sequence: CASSYSAVNYGYTF.

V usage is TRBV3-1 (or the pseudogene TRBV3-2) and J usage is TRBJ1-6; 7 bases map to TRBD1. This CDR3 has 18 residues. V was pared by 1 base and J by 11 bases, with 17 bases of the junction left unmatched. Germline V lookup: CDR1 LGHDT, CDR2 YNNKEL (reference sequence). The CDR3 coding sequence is TGTGCCAGCAGCCAAGGGGGAGCAGGGTCAGGGGGATTGACACCCCTCCACTTT. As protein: CASSQGGAGSGGLTPLHF.

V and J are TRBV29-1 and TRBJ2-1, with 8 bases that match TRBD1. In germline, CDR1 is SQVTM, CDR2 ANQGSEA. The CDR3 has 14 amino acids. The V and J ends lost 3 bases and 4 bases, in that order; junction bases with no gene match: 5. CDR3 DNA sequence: TGCAGCGTTGACCGGACAGGGACATACAATGAGCAGTTCTTC. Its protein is CSVDRTGTYNEQFF.

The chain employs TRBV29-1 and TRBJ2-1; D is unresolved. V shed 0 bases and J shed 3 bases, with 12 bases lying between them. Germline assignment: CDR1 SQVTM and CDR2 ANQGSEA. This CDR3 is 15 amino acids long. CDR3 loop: CSVEDREYIYNEQFF. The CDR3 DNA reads TGCAGCGTTGAAGATCGCGAATATATCTACAATGAGCAGTTCTTC.

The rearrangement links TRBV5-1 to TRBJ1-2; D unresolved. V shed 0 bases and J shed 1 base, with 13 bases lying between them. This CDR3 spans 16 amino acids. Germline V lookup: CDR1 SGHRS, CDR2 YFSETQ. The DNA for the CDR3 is TGCGCCAGCAGCTTGGATGCAGGCATGTTTAACTATGGCTACACCTTC. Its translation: CASSLDAGMFNYGYTF.

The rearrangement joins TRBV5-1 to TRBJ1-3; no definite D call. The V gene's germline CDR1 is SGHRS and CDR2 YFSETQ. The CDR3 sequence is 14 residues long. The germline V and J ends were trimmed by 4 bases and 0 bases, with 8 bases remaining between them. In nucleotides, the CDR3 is TGCGCCAGCAGCCAACGGGGCTCTGGAAACACCATATATTTT. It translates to CASSQRGSGNTIYF.

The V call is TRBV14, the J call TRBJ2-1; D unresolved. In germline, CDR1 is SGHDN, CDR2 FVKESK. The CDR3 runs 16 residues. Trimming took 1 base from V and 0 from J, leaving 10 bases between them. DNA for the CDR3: TGTGCCAGCAGCCAAGTGGCACACTACTCCTACAATGAGCAGTTCTTC. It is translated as CASSQVAHYSYNEQFF.

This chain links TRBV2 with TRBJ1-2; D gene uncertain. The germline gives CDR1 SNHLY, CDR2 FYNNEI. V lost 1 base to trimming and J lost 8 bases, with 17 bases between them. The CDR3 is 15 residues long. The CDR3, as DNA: TGTGCCAGCAGTGAAGGGGCAGTAAGGACTTCGGGCTACACCTTC. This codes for CASSEGAVRTSGYTF.

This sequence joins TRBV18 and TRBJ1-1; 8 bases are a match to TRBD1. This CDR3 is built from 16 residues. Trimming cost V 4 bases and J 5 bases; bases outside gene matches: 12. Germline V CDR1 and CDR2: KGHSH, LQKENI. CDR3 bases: TGTGCCAGCTCACTATCACAGGGGGTCGGAAAAACTGAAGCTTTCTTT. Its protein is CASSLSQGVGKTEAFF.

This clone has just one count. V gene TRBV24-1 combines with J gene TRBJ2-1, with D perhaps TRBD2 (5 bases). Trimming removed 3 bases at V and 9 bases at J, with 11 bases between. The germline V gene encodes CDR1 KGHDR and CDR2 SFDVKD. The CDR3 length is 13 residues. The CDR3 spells CATSDPGITEQFF. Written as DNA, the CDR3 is TGTGCCACCAGTGATCCGGGAATCACTGAGCAGTTCTTC.

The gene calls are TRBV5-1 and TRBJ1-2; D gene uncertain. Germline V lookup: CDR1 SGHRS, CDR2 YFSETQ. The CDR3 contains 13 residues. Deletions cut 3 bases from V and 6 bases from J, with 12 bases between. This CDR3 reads CASSSDGENGYTF. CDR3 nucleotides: TGCGCCAGCAGCTCGGATGGGGAGAATGGCTACACCTTC. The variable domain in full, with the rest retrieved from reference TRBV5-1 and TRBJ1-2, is KAGVTQTPRYLIKTRGQQVTLSCSPISGHRSVSWYQQTPGQGLQFLFEYFSETQRNKGNFPGRFSGRQFSNSRSEMNVSTLELGDSALYLCASSSDGENGYTFGSGTRLTVV.

The CDR3 nucleotides read TGTGCCAGTACCCGGACAGGGTTTGACAATGAGCAGTTCTTC. It encodes CASTRTGFDNEQFF. The gene calls are TRBV19 and TRBJ2-1; 8 bases map to TRBD1. Germline V lookup: CDR1 LNHDA, CDR2 SQIVND (reference sequence). V lost 7 bases and J lost 5; bases outside the gene matches: 7. CDR3 length: 14 residues.

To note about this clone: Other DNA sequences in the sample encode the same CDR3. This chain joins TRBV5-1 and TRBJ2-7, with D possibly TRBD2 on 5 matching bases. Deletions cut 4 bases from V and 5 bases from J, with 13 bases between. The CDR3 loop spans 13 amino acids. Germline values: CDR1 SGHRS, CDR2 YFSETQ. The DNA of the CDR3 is TGCGCCAGCAGCCTGGTCGAGGGCCACGAGCAGTACTTC. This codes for CASSLVEGHEQYF.

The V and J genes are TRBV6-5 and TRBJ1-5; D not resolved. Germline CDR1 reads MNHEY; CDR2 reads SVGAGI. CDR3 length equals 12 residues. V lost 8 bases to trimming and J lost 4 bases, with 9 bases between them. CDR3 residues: CASGQSNQPQHF. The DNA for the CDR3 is TGTGCCAGCGGGCAGTCTAATCAGCCCCAGCATTTT.

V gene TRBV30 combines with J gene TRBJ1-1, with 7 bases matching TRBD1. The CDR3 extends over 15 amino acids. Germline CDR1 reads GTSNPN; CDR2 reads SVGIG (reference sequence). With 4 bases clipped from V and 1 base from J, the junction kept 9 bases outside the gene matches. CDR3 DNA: TGTGCCTGGACCCTTTGGGACAGCAGGAACACTGAAGCTTTCTTT. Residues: CAWTLWDSRNTEAFF.